This TCR beta chain was documented in a study of human thymus T cells. Overall study results and limits: Thymic as well as blood repertoires seemed to favor certain V and J genes unevenly.

The germline CDR1 and CDR2 sequences are SGDLS and YYNGEE. V was pared by 0 bases and J by 6 bases, with 7 bases between. CDR3 length: 13 residues. Libraries were prepared by immunoSEQ multiplex PCR; TCRdb keeps only in-frame clonotypes and omits some of them. Altogether over 35,000 clones are present, 85% to 95% being singletons, with the ten largest covering about 0.12%. Corrective surgery for congenital heart defects was being performed on the healthy Finnish infants who served as donors. Half of the eight donors gave about 0.45-1 mL blood during surgery. Note on this clone: Antigen unknown.

The TCR was taken from a boy under two years old with a congenital heart defect but otherwise immunologically healthy. This chain uses TRBV9 with TRBJ1-5; D uncertain. Sample: blood. As DNA, the CDR3 is TGTGCCAGCAGCGTAGATGTTGGTCAGCCCCAGCATTTT. It is translated as CASSVDVGQPQHF. The entire variable domain, with the rest obtained from reference TRBV9 and TRBJ1-5, is as follows: DSGVTQTPKHLITATGQRVTLRCSPRSGDLSVYWYQQSLDQGLQFLIQYYNGEERAKGNILERFSAQQFPDLHSELNLSSLELGDSALYFCASSVDVGQPQHFGDGTRLSIL.